The 5 T cell receptor beta chains in this list originate from one sample, sequenced in a study of T cell clonality in common variable immunodeficiency. Generated by immunoSEQ multiplex PCR, the TCRdb table keeps only in-frame clones and is missing some. The sample has tens of thousands of clones, none seen only once; the top ten hold about 3.7%. Sequenced sample: peripheral blood mononuclear cells. The origin of the receptors is a person aged 18-70 years in good health.

This clone was seen a few times. The CDR3 goes on 3 residues after the read ends, and that part is filled in from the germline J gene. The chain combines TRBV20-1 with TRBJ1-1; 9 bases agree with TRBD1. The CDR3 extends over 14 amino acids. Germline V gene sequence: CDR1 DFQATT, CDR2 SNEGSKA (reference sequence). CDR3 residues: CSARDPGQGIAAFF. Partial CDR3 DNA: TGCAGTGCTAGAGACCCGGGACAGGGAATCGCA.

This clone has ten or more counts. Read coverage stops 3 residues before the CDR3 terminus; the germline J gene supplies the remainder. V and J are TRBV20-1 and TRBJ2-7, with 9 bases aligning to TRBD1. Trimming removed 6 bases from V and 3 bases from J; junction bases left unmatched: 6. Germline assignment: CDR1 DFQATT and CDR2 SNEGSKA (reference sequence). This CDR3 is built from 13 residues. CDR3 bases read: TGCAGTGCCAAGACAGGGGGTGGCTACGAG. This gives the protein CSAKTGGGYE. The whole CDR3 region reads CSAKTGGGYEQYF.

This clone was detected a few times. Read sequence stops 3 residues before the CDR3 end, and the germline J gene provides the missing end. V usage is TRBV7-9 and J usage is TRBJ2-5, with D possibly TRBD2 on 5 matching bases. The CDR3 spans 15 residues. CDR1 SEHNR and CDR2 FQNEAQ come from the germline V gene (reference sequence). V was clipped by 5 bases and J by 2 bases, with 15 bases between them. The CDR3 loop is CASSGPFSGQETQYF. The part of the CDR3 DNA that was read is TGTGCCAGCAGCGGCCCCTTCAGCGGACAAGAGACC.

In this sample, this clone turned up many times. The DNA ends 3 residues before the CDR3 does, and the rest of the CDR3 is filled in from the germline J gene. J is TRBJ1-3 and V is TRBV19; no definite D call. V lost 5 bases to trimming and J lost 1 base, with 6 bases between them. There are 13 residues in the CDR3. Germline loops: CDR1 LNHDA, CDR2 SQIVND (reference sequence). The chain's CDR3 is CASSLRSGNTIYF. CDR3 DNA, as far as it was read: TGTGCCAGTAGTTTGAGGTCTGGAAACACC. The full variable domain, completed using reference TRBV19 and TRBJ1-3, is DGGITQSPKYLFRKEGQNVTLSCEQNLNHDAMYWYRQDPGQGLRLIYYSQIVNDFQKGDIAEGYSVSREKKESFPLTVTSAQKNPTAFYLCASSLRSGNTIYFGEGSWLTVV.

This clone was found many times. The CDR3 DNA, read in part, is TGTGCCAGCAGCTCCGGGATCGCGGGGACCCACGAG. Translated, it gives CASSSGIAGTHE. The CDR3 in full is CASSSGIAGTHEQYF. The chain links TRBV7-9 to TRBJ2-7; a weak D match, TRBD2 (6 bases). The read gets to within 3 residues of the CDR3 end, and the germline J gene fills in the rest. The germline CDR1 and CDR2 sequences are SEHNR and FQNEAQ (reference sequence). This CDR3 contains 15 residues. With 4 bases removed from V and 5 bases from J, the gap between germline ends came to 18 bases.